This is a list of T cell receptor beta chains from one sample in a study of liver allograft versus peripheral blood T cells. TCRdb reanalysed the reads using MiXCR and keeps one entry per CDR3 protein. The repertoire holds over 9,000 distinct CDR3 sequences, around 20% seen once, with about 1.2% in the top ten. All receptors come from a human patient who had a liver transplant. Some of these T cells may belong to the graft donor. The conserved cysteine and the conserved F or W are not part of the CDR3 here.

ASSSGAATNEKLF TRBJ1-4 TRBV7-2
ASRKGESGNTIY TRBJ1-3 TRBV7-9
ASSHGTGNTEAF TRBJ1-1 TRBV14
SARRGQGTSPLH TRBJ1-6 TRBV20-1
SVSGQGQETQY TRBJ2-5 TRBV29-1
ASSPTVFSYEQY TRBJ2-7 TRBV12-3/TRBV12-4
ASSRDRRYEQY TRBJ2-7 TRBV5-1
ASSFTAGRNYGYT TRBJ1-2 TRBV27
ATNFFGTGGHEQF TRBJ2-1 TRBV19
ASSRPGDSPLH TRBJ1-6 TRBV7-9
ASSPPQGPFGNTIY TRBJ1-3 TRBV18
ASSVGNDYGYT TRBJ1-2 TRBV6-1
ASSRGGAYGYT TRBJ1-2 TRBV6-2/TRBV6-3
ASSPFGRADMNTEAF TRBJ1-1 TRBV5-6
ATSREWAGLGTEAF TRBJ1-1 TRBV15
ASSTDRAYEQY TRBJ2-7 TRBV18
ASSPPRDYNTEAF TRBJ1-1 TRBV18
ASTLSWYNEQF TRBJ2-1 TRBV28
ASTHSGTANTGELF TRBJ2-2 TRBV9
ASSPFSTYYGYT TRBJ1-2 TRBV12-3/TRBV12-4